A single T cell receptor beta chain is shown here with its context. The specificity of this receptor is unknown. No much larger clone is present one base from it, and per-base qualities are unavailable. The data were taken from a study of blood T cell repertoires in COVID-19 (dated by TCRdb to between 2020 and 2021). For the wider study: Collaborator samples came from the United States, Italy and Spain and covered acute and convalescent phases of COVID-19. The repertoires were made available in a free public database intended to serve as a resource for research on the immune response to SARS-CoV-2. The samples were drawn from two sources: the first 160 participants of the ongoing ImmuneRACE study, and 1,000 to 1,500 subjects contributed by 6 global collaborators. Deeply sampled blood TCRbeta repertoires from subjects exposed to, actively infected with, or recovered from COVID-19 were included in the dataset. A de-identified subject ID, COVID-19 status, age in years and sex were almost always included in the sample metadata. Where available, HLA class I and class II types were obtained from metadata supplied by the sample provider rather than from assay-based typing. The material from the prospective study consisted of cDNA or gDNA derived from T cells, B-cell-depleted T cells, or PBMCs.

The immunoSEQ Assay, a bias-controlled multiplex PCR, was used to amplify TCRbeta CDR3 regions from genomic DNA. The source study handled its data this way. The number of nucleated cells in each sample was estimated from the amplification of reference gene primers within the assay. To quantify the absolute abundance of each unique TCRbeta CDR3 rearrangement, sequence reads were collapsed and filtered. For each sample, productive Simpson clonality was calculated as the square root of Simpson's diversity index over productive rearrangements. Held by TCRdb, this immuneACCESS table contains in-frame sequences only and omits some clones. Under half of the omission traces to an unresolved V gene where checked; the cause of the rest is unknown. Clone size and V and J calls were adopted from that table, with D and trimming inferred from the DNA. This sample has about 480,000 clones in its table, and 88% of those were observed once. Over 1.5% of the sample is taken by the ten largest.

Here is what the overall study found, with its caveats: The quantity of clinical and demographic metadata differed by source and by participant and was supplied without curation.

Participants in the prospective study were aged about 18 to 89 years, lived in 20 to 30 United States geographic areas, and enrolled through a virtual design. In the prospective study, cohorts were assigned on the basis of participant-reported clinical history obtained from a screening survey and a study questionnaire. For ImmuneRACE Cohort 3, a participant was defined as recovered based on two consecutive negative NP/OP PCR tests, clearance by a healthcare professional, or resolution of symptoms. In the prospective study, whole blood, serum and a nasopharyngeal or oropharyngeal swab were collected from each participant by mobile phlebotomists. Over a roughly two-month period, participants in the prospective study had the option of providing additional blood draws and questionnaires. Blood samples from the prospective study were shipped frozen or at room temperature prior to DNA extraction. The CDR3 has 18 amino acids, counting the end cysteine and phenylalanine. Only the CDR3 region is kept as DNA, spanning 54 bases read in frame from base 1. CDR1 and CDR2 were assigned from the germline V gene (reference sequence) as LNHDA and SQIVND. At the junction V is shortened by 8 bases and J by 4 bases, with 26 bases in between.

The chain uses TRBV19 and TRBJ2-2; TRBD2 is a weak D gene call, 7 bases matching. Sequences were obtained from PBMCs or T cells enriched from blood (not recorded which). This TCR was sampled from a woman aged 40-49 years who had recovered from COVID-19. CDR3 reads: CASGMGGARGKPTGELFF. The DNA sequence is TGTGCCAGTGGAATGGGGGGGGCGCGGGGGAAACCCACCGGGGAGCTGTTTTTT.